These 11 T cell receptor beta chains originate from one sample sequenced in a study of technical replicates of blood from a handful of donors. The protocol was immunoSEQ multiplex PCR, while the TCRdb copy is restricted to in-frame clones and leaves out a portion. The table records under 90,000 clones, around 93% of them present only once. Sequencing was carried out using T cells isolated from PBMCs. The receptors come from a human donor in good health.

The rearrangement links TRBV19 to TRBJ2-7; TRBD1 agrees at 9 bases. CDR1 and CDR2 (germline): LNHDA, SQIVND (reference sequence). The CDR3 covers 13 residues. Unmatched junction bases numbered 5, after V lost 5 bases and J lost 6 bases. In DNA, the CDR3 is TGTGCCAGTAGTGCACAGACAGGGGGCGAGCAGTACTTC. Translated: CASSAQTGGEQYF.

This chain links TRBV7-6 with TRBJ2-7, with D possibly matching TRBD2 (6 bases). Germline CDR1 is SGHVS and CDR2 is FNYEAQ. CDR3 length: 17 residues. V was pared by 2 bases and J by 0 bases, with 17 bases between. DNA for the CDR3: TGTGCCAGCAGCTTAACCTATTCCGGGACTGCCTCCTACGAGCAGTACTTC. Protein product: CASSLTYSGTASYEQYF.

The V and J genes are TRBV28 and TRBJ1-2, with D tentatively TRBD1 (5 bases). The CDR3 has 18 residues. The V end was cut by 1 base, the J end by 1 base, with 19 bases between. Germline V lookup: CDR1 MDHEN, CDR2 SYDVKM. Here the CDR3 reads CASSLSGAGQPDNYGYTF. The CDR3 region has the DNA TGTGCCAGCAGTTTATCTGGAGCGGGGCAACCGGATAACTATGGCTACACCTTC.

V gene TRBV5-4 combines with J gene TRBJ2-7; D gene uncertain. Trimming took off 4 bases at V and 3 bases at J, with 11 bases between the two ends. Germline V gene sequence: CDR1 SGHNT, CDR2 YYREEE (reference sequence). The CDR3 consists of 13 residues. The CDR3 here is CASSHSPNYEQYF. The CDR3 nucleotides are TGTGCCAGCAGCCACTCTCCCAACTACGAGCAGTACTTC.

The J gene is TRBJ2-7, the V gene TRBV11-2, with D hard to call. There are 17 residues in the CDR3. Germline V gene data show CDR1 as SGHAT and CDR2 as FQNNGV. V was pared by 0 bases and J by 2 bases, with 17 bases between. This chain's CDR3 is CASSLDLGMPSTYEQYF. In DNA form, the CDR3 reads TGTGCCAGCAGCTTAGATCTTGGCATGCCAAGTACCTACGAGCAGTACTTC.

The chain recombines TRBV30 with TRBJ2-5, with D possibly matching TRBD1 (6 bases). The end of the DNA aligns better with TRBJ2-7, so the J call may be wrong. The CDR3 is 15 amino acids. The germline V gene encodes CDR1 GTSNPN and CDR2 SVGIG (reference sequence). The CDR3 nucleotides are TGTGCCCGCGAAAAGGAGGCTACAGGGAGCTACGAGCAGTACTTC. Amino acids: CAREKEATGSYEQYF.

V usage is TRBV18 and J usage is TRBJ2-5; the match to TRBD2 covers 8 bases. Per germline, CDR1 KGHSH and CDR2 LQKENI. The CDR3 covers 16 residues. V was clipped by 4 bases and J by 3 bases; unmatched bases: 10. The DNA for the CDR3 is TGTGCCAGCTCACGGCGAGCGGGAGTCTCGGAAGAGACCCAGTACTTC. This gives the protein CASSRRAGVSEETQYF.

The CDR3 DNA follows: TGTGCCAGCAGCTTGACTAGCGGGGCCTACAATGAGCAGTTCTTC. As protein: CASSLTSGAYNEQFF. V and J are TRBV11-2 and TRBJ2-1; 11 nucleotides agree with TRBD2. From germline, CDR1 is SGHAT and CDR2 FQNNGV. CDR3 size: 15 residues. The trim removed 3 bases at V and 2 bases at J, leaving 0 bases unmatched.

V usage is TRBV7-9 and J usage is TRBJ2-7; tentatively, D is TRBD1 (5 bases). CDR1 is SEHNR, CDR2 FQNEAQ, per germline (reference sequence). The CDR3 has 15 amino acids. V was pared by 5 bases and J by 0 bases, with 14 bases between. The CDR3 is CASSAGQGSSYEQYF. The CDR3 DNA reads as TGTGCCAGCAGCGCAGGACAAGGTTCCTCCTACGAGCAGTACTTC. Full variable domain (missing parts from reference TRBV7-9 and TRBJ2-7): DTGVSQNPRHKITKRGQNVTFRCDPISEHNRLYWYRQTLGQGPEFLTYFQNEAQLEKSRLLSDRFSAERPKGSFSTLEIQRTEQGDSAMYLCASSAGQGSSYEQYFGPGTRLTVT.

J is TRBJ2-1 and V is TRBV9; 12 bases map to TRBD1. CDR3 length: 15 amino acids. CDR1 and CDR2 from the germline V gene are SGDLS and YYNGEE. V gave up 0 bases and J gave up 6 bases; unmatched junction bases: 1. The chain's CDR3 is CASSVVGQGANEQFF. For the CDR3, the DNA is TGTGCCAGCAGCGTAGTGGGACAGGGGGCCAATGAGCAGTTCTTC.

The V and J genes are TRBV5-6 and TRBJ2-2, with TRBD1 matching over 8 bases. The CDR3 consists of 15 residues. Trimming removed 2 bases from V and 6 bases from J; junction bases left unmatched: 6. CDR1 is SGHDT, CDR2 YYEEEE, per germline. The CDR3 DNA sequence: TGTGCCAGCAGCTTCGGGACAGGCGGGGCCGGGGAGCTGTTTTTT. As protein: CASSFGTGGAGELFF.